The 31 T cell receptor beta chains below were found in one sample sequenced in a study of cytomegalovirus exposure and HLA in healthy donors. Assay used: immunoSEQ multiplex PCR; TCRdb lists only in-frame clones, some missing. Of around 70,000 clones detected, roughly 94% appear once; the ten largest clones hold about 1.9%. Sequencing input: PBMCs. These receptors were collected from a woman under 30 in good health and CMV-seropositive.

This clone was observed once. This chain uses TRBV30 with TRBJ2-1; TRBD2 agrees at 8 bases. CDR3 length: 15 residues. From germline, CDR1 is GTSNPN and CDR2 SVGIG (reference sequence). Trimming removed 1 base from V and 0 bases from J; junction bases left unmatched: 2. The CDR3 DNA is TGTGCCTGGAGTGGGGCGGGGGGCTCCTACAATGAGCAGTTCTTC. The encoded protein is CAWSGAGGSYNEQFF.

The chain is built from TRBV6-1 and TRBJ1-6, with TRBD1 matching 10 bases. The germline gives CDR1 MNHNS, CDR2 SASEGT. The CDR3 spans 16 residues. V lost 5 bases to trimming and J lost 2 bases; unmatched junction nucleotides: 3. The CDR3 DNA reads TGTGCCAGCAGTAAAGGGACAGGGGCCTATAATTCACCCCTCCACTTT. This gives the protein CASSKGTGAYNSPLHF.

The chain links TRBV7-9 to TRBJ2-1, with TRBD2 as a possible D gene (7 bases). The germline gives CDR1 SEHNR, CDR2 FQNEAQ (reference sequence). V was trimmed by 1 base and J by 10 bases, leaving 17 bases between them. The CDR3 length is 15 residues. CDR3 nucleotide sequence: TGTGCCAGCAGCTTAGGAGGGGGGGACGGGCGGGAGCAGTTCTTC. Translated, it gives CASSLGGGDGREQFF. Full variable domain (missing parts from reference TRBV7-9 and TRBJ2-1): DTGVSQNPRHKITKRGQNVTFRCDPISEHNRLYWYRQTLGQGPEFLTYFQNEAQLEKSRLLSDRFSAERPKGSFSTLEIQRTEQGDSAMYLCASSLGGGDGREQFFGPGTRLTVL.

This clone was found once. This chain connects TRBV6-6 to TRBJ1-3; maybe TRBD1 (5 bases). The CDR3 totals 15 residues. Trimming removed 5 bases at V and 2 bases at J, with 13 bases between. CDR1 is MNHNY, CDR2 SVGAGI, per germline (reference sequence). The CDR3 loop reads CASSPNGHAGNTIYF. Here the CDR3 DNA reads TGTGCCAGCAGTCCCAACGGACATGCTGGAAACACCATATATTTT.

The chain uses TRBV6-1 and TRBJ2-1, with D possibly matching TRBD1 (6 bases). This CDR3 is 15 amino acids long. V lost 7 bases, J lost 0 bases, and 13 bases lay in between. CDR1 is MNHNS, CDR2 SASEGT, per germline. In DNA form, the CDR3 reads TGTGCCAGCACGGACAGCTTAAGCTCCTACAATGAGCAGTTCTTC. This encodes CASTDSLSSYNEQFF.

The CDR3 loop reads CASSLDGTTTGYTF. The CDR3, as DNA: TGCGCCAGCAGCTTAGACGGGACTACAACTGGCTACACCTTC. The chain has TRBV5-1 and TRBJ1-2; tentatively, D is TRBD1 (5 bases). The V gene's germline CDR1 is SGHRS and CDR2 YFSETQ. There are 14 residues in the CDR3. V was shortened by 2 bases and J by 7 bases, with 15 bases between the two germline ends.

J is TRBJ2-4 and V is TRBV13; 12 bases agree with TRBD2. V shed 5 bases, J shed 1 base, and the junction held 9 bases outside the gene matches. CDR3 length equals 18 residues. Looked up from germline, CDR1 is PRHDT and CDR2 is FYEKMQ (reference sequence). The CDR3: CASSHTSGGFRAKNIQYF. Here the CDR3 DNA reads TGTGCCAGCAGCCACACTAGCGGGGGGTTCAGGGCCAAAAACATTCAGTACTTC.

This chain uses TRBV6-5 with TRBJ1-1; possible D gene TRBD1, 6 bases. This CDR3 comprises 14 residues. V was pared by 5 bases and J by 4 bases, with 14 bases between. Per the germline V gene, CDR1 is MNHEY and CDR2 is SVGAGI. CDR3 in amino acids: CASSAYVGATEAFF. As DNA, the CDR3 is TGTGCCAGCAGTGCCTATGTGGGGGCCACTGAAGCTTTCTTT.

This rearrangement joins TRBV7-9 to TRBJ1-4; 8 bases are a match to TRBD1. Looked up from germline, CDR1 is SEHNR and CDR2 is FQNEAQ (reference sequence). The trim removed 5 bases at V and 8 bases at J, leaving 10 bases unmatched. This CDR3 has 15 residues. The CDR3 region has the DNA TGTGCCAGCAGCCTGAGACAGGGGCGAACGGAAAAACTGTTTTTT. Translation: CASSLRQGRTEKLFF.

The rearrangement uses TRBV7-2 and TRBJ1-6; D uncertain. V was clipped by 5 bases and J by 4 bases, with 15 bases between them. This CDR3 is 16 amino acids long. Germline V gene sequence: CDR1 SGHTA, CDR2 FQGNSA. The CDR3 DNA reads TGTGCCAGCAGCATGCTCGGGTCCGGGTATAATTCACCCCTCCACTTT. It is translated as CASSMLGSGYNSPLHF.

V is TRBV11-2 and J is TRBJ2-7; the D gene is possibly TRBD1 (6 bases). Germline V gene sequence: CDR1 SGHAT, CDR2 FQNNGV. V lost 5 bases and J 3 bases, leaving 23 bases between the germline ends. The CDR3 has 17 residues. CDR3 nucleotides: TGTGCCAGCAGCCCATTAGCCCGGCAGGGGCCGCACTACGAGCAGTACTTC. This sequence encodes CASSPLARQGPHYEQYF.

The chain has TRBV2 and TRBJ1-1; D perhaps matches TRBD1 (5 bases). Trimming took off 2 bases at V and 1 base at J, with 8 bases between the two ends. This CDR3 has 14 amino acids. Per germline, CDR1 SNHLY and CDR2 FYNNEI. In DNA, the CDR3 is TGTGCCAGCAGTGAACAGGGCGAGAACACTGAAGCTTTCTTT. Encoded protein: CASSEQGENTEAFF.

This rearrangement joins TRBV5-8 to TRBJ2-3; tentatively, D is TRBD2 (5 bases). The CDR3 spans 14 residues. The ends were cut back, 0 bases at V and 8 bases at J, with 13 bases in the middle. Per germline, CDR1 SGHTS and CDR2 YDEGEE. The CDR3 spells CASSLAPNGGTQYF. CDR3 nucleotides: TGTGCCAGCAGCTTGGCCCCTAATGGAGGTACGCAGTATTTT. The whole variable domain, remainder taken from reference TRBV5-8 and TRBJ2-3, is EAGVTQSPTHLIKTRGQQATLRCSPISGHTSVYWYQQALGLGLQFLLWYDEGEERNRGNFPPRFSGRQFPNYSSELNVNALELEDSALYLCASSLAPNGGTQYFGPGTRLTVL.

V and J are TRBV27 and TRBJ2-7; D gene ambiguous. Trimming cost V 5 bases and J 2 bases, with 13 bases left between them. The CDR3 length is 14 residues. CDR1 is MNHEY and CDR2 is SMNVEV in the germline V gene (reference sequence). CDR3 amino acids: CASSAGAAAYEQYF. In DNA form, the CDR3 reads TGTGCCAGCAGTGCCGGCGCCGCGGCCTACGAGCAGTACTTC.

This chain connects TRBV4-3 to TRBJ2-1; D remains ambiguous. The CDR3 is made up of 15 amino acids. The V and J ends lost 0 bases and 3 bases respectively, with 9 bases between them. Germline lookup yields CDR1 LGHNA and CDR2 YSLEER. CDR3 protein: CASSQDRGSYNEQFF. The DNA of the CDR3 is TGCGCCAGCAGCCAAGATCGTGGCAGCTACAATGAGCAGTTCTTC.

The genes are TRBV19 and TRBJ1-1; the D is unclear. Germline CDR1 reads LNHDA; CDR2 reads SQIVND (reference sequence). Trimming removed 4 bases from V and 4 bases from J, with 13 bases in between. CDR3 length: 14 amino acids. The CDR3 DNA follows: TGTGCCAGTAGTACGACCGGGGTGCGCACTGAAGCTTTCTTT. This gives the protein CASSTTGVRTEAFF. Supplemented by reference TRBV19 and TRBJ1-1, the full variable domain reads DGGITQSPKYLFRKEGQNVTLSCEQNLNHDAMYWYRQDPGQGLRLIYYSQIVNDFQKGDIAEGYSVSREKKESFPLTVTSAQKNPTAFYLCASSTTGVRTEAFFGQGTRLTVV.

Here the CDR3 DNA reads TGTGCCACCGTCGGGGGGGTGGCGAGCAATCAGCCCCAGCATTTT. Translating gives CATVGGVASNQPQHF. The chain uses TRBV6-1 and TRBJ1-5; weak D call: TRBD1 (5 bases). CDR3 length: 15 residues. Germline V gene sequence: CDR1 MNHNS, CDR2 SASEGT. The V end lost 10 bases, the J end lost 1 base, and 17 bases lay between the germline ends.

This chain connects TRBV10-3 to TRBJ1-5; 7 nucleotides align to TRBD1. V shed 5 bases, J shed 4 bases, and the junction held 5 bases outside the gene matches. Germline-derived CDR1 and CDR2 are ENHRY and SYGVKD. The CDR3 loop spans 14 amino acids. DNA of the CDR3: TGTGCCATCAGTACCGACAGGGATAATCAGCCCCAGCATTTT. Protein: CAISTDRDNQPQHF.

The rearrangement uses TRBV11-2 and TRBJ2-7; unclear D gene. V dropped 6 bases and J dropped 0 bases, with 6 bases sitting between them. The CDR3 covers 12 residues. Germline assignment: CDR1 SGHAT and CDR2 FQNNGV. CDR3 region: CASRVASYEQYF. In DNA, the CDR3 is TGTGCCAGCAGAGTGGCCTCCTACGAGCAGTACTTC.

The chain recombines TRBV19 with TRBJ1-5; D possibly corresponds to TRBD1 (6 bases). The CDR3 runs to 16 residues. With 1 base removed from V and 3 bases from J, the gap between germline ends came to 13 bases. In germline, CDR1 is LNHDA, CDR2 SQIVND (reference sequence). CDR3 in amino acids: CASSIVYGQLNQPQHF. The CDR3 DNA follows: TGTGCCAGTAGTATAGTTTACGGACAGCTCAATCAGCCCCAGCATTTT.

This chain uses TRBV7-9 with TRBJ1-4; the match to TRBD1 covers 9 bases. The CDR3 extends over 15 amino acids. V dropped 4 bases and J dropped 8; count of bases not matched to a gene: 8. In germline, CDR1 is SEHNR, CDR2 FQNEAQ (reference sequence). The CDR3 region has the DNA TGTGCCAGCAGCTCCCGGGACAGGGACAAAGAAAAACTGTTTTTT. Its protein product is CASSSRDRDKEKLFF.

Notes on this clone: The same CDR3 arises from other DNA sequences in this sample as well. This rearrangement joins TRBV10-2 to TRBJ2-7, with D perhaps given as TRBD1 or TRBD2 (5 bases each). Germline loops: CDR1 WSHSY, CDR2 SAAADI. There are 12 residues in the CDR3. V lost 9 bases to trimming and J lost 3 bases, with 12 bases between them. The CDR3 sequence: CASSEDNYEQYF. The CDR3 DNA is TGCGCCAGTAGCGAGGACAACTACGAGCAGTACTTC.

This chain links TRBV7-9 with TRBJ2-1; 9 nucleotides agree with TRBD1. The CDR3 extends over 15 amino acids. V trimming: 5 bases; J trimming: 10 bases; junction bases outside the gene matches: 12. The germline gives CDR1 SEHNR, CDR2 FQNEAQ (reference sequence). The CDR3 region is CASSINPGQGGEQFF. The DNA for the CDR3 is TGTGCCAGCAGCATAAATCCGGGACAGGGAGGCGAGCAGTTCTTC.

This rearrangement joins TRBV19 to TRBJ2-7, with D maybe TRBD1 (6 bases). Germline CDR1 reads LNHDA; CDR2 reads SQIVND (reference sequence). V gave up 3 bases and J gave up 0 bases, with 9 bases separating them. CDR3 length: 14 residues. CDR3 region: CASSIGRGSYEQYF. CDR3 coding DNA: TGTGCCAGTAGTATCGGCAGGGGCTCCTACGAGCAGTACTTC. Full variable domain (missing parts from reference TRBV19 and TRBJ2-7): DGGITQSPKYLFRKEGQNVTLSCEQNLNHDAMYWYRQDPGQGLRLIYYSQIVNDFQKGDIAEGYSVSREKKESFPLTVTSAQKNPTAFYLCASSIGRGSYEQYFGPGTRLTVT.

The chain links TRBV13 to TRBJ2-2; tentatively, D is TRBD2 (6 bases). V dropped 6 bases and J dropped 6 bases, with 8 bases sitting between them. The CDR3 consists of 12 residues. Per the germline V gene, CDR1 is PRHDT and CDR2 is FYEKMQ (reference sequence). CDR3 bases: TGTGCCAGCAGAGCGGGTTCCGGGGAGCTGTTTTTT. This encodes CASRAGSGELFF.

The rearrangement uses TRBV27 and TRBJ1-2; possibly TRBD1 for D (5 bases). Germline-derived CDR1 and CDR2 are MNHEY and SMNVEV (reference sequence). The CDR3 length is 15 residues. V gave up 0 bases and J gave up 6 bases, with 14 bases separating them. The CDR3 region has the DNA TGTGCCAGCAGTTTATCTGGGGGGGGATGGGATGGCTACACCTTC. Residues: CASSLSGGGWDGYTF.

This clone occurred once. V usage is TRBV27 and J usage is TRBJ1-2; a possible D gene is TRBD1 (5 bases). This CDR3 region has 13 residues. The germline CDR1 and CDR2 sequences are MNHEY and SMNVEV (reference sequence). Deletions cut 6 bases from V and 7 bases from J, with 15 bases between. The CDR3 region is CASSLPQGRGYTF. CDR3 nucleotide sequence: TGTGCCAGCAGCCTCCCGCAGGGCCGTGGCTACACCTTC.

The CDR3, as DNA: TGTGCCAGTAGTATAGACTCCGGGACAGGACCCTTTAACACTGAAGCTTTCTTT. This encodes CASSIDSGTGPFNTEAFF. This sequence joins TRBV19 and TRBJ1-1; 8 bases are shared with TRBD1. Germline CDR1 reads LNHDA; CDR2 reads SQIVND (reference sequence). V lost 0 bases, J lost 2 bases, and 11 bases stayed unmatched. The CDR3 has 18 amino acids.

The chain employs TRBV27 and TRBJ2-5, with 9 bases fitting TRBD2. The J call may be wrong; the DNA end is better matched by TRBJ2-7. Germline V gene lookup returns CDR1 MNHEY and CDR2 SMNVEV (reference sequence). This CDR3 comprises 17 residues. CDR3 amino acids: CASSPTPGLAASYEQYF. The CDR3 DNA reads TGTGCCAGCAGTCCGACACCGGGACTAGCCGCTTCCTACGAGCAGTACTTC.

The chain joins TRBV4-1 to TRBJ1-1; D unclear. Trimming pared 7 bases from V and 0 bases from J, leaving 15 bases between. The CDR3 has 15 amino acids. Per the germline V gene, CDR1 is MGHRA and CDR2 is YSYEKL. Here the CDR3 reads CASNPAGSMNTEAFF. The CDR3 DNA follows: TGCGCCAGCAACCCGGCGGGGTCCATGAACACTGAAGCTTTCTTT.

The chain carries TRBV4-1 and TRBJ2-7; possibly TRBD1 for D (6 bases). V was cut by 7 bases and J by 2 bases, with 18 bases left in between. Germline V gene sequence: CDR1 MGHRA, CDR2 YSYEKL. The CDR3 has 15 amino acids. The CDR3 here is CASNPGTGMTYEQYF. The CDR3 coding sequence is TGCGCCAGCAACCCTGGAACAGGGATGACCTACGAGCAGTACTTC.